These 23 T cell receptor beta chains share one sample of origin, sequenced in a study of shared clonotypes between healthy human individuals. As defined, naive CD8 cells were CD45RO-negative and positively selected for CCR7, with terminally differentiated effector memory CD45RA+ cells excluded. Clones were sequenced by immunoSEQ multiplex PCR, and TCRdb holds only the in-frame ones, with some missing. The sample lists about 2 million clones; about 95% were seen once. The sequenced sample consisted of naive CD8+ T cells sorted from blood. These receptors all come from a man between 18 and 35 years old in good health.

This sequence joins TRBV7-8 and TRBJ2-7; D gene uncertain. The CDR3 loop spans 15 amino acids. The germline gives CDR1 SGHVS, CDR2 FQNEAQ. Trimming pared 5 bases from V and 1 base from J, leaving 15 bases between. CDR3 nucleotide sequence: TGTGCCAGCAGCCCGCGATTAGGAGAGTCCTACGAGCAGTACTTC. Protein product: CASSPRLGESYEQYF.

The rearrangement links TRBV7-8 to TRBJ1-1; tentatively, D is TRBD1 (6 bases). Germline CDR1 SGHVS, CDR2 FQNEAQ. V lost 4 bases and J 0 bases, leaving 18 bases between the germline ends. CDR3 length: 17 residues. CDR3 in amino acids: CASSYARDTLMNTEAFF. The DNA for the CDR3 is TGTGCCAGCAGCTACGCCCGGGACACTCTGATGAACACTGAAGCTTTCTTT.

The CDR3 here is CSVEMSTDTQYF. Here the CDR3 DNA reads TGCAGCGTTGAAATGTCCACAGATACGCAGTATTTT. This chain uses TRBV29-1 with TRBJ2-3; no definite D call. Germline values: CDR1 SQVTM, CDR2 ANQGSEA. This CDR3 spans 12 amino acids. V lost 2 bases to trimming and J lost 2 bases, with 5 bases between them.

The V gene is TRBV6-5, the J gene TRBJ2-7; possibly TRBD1 for D (6 bases). The CDR3 sequence is 14 residues long. Germline CDR1 reads MNHEY; CDR2 reads SVGAGI. Trimming took 5 bases from V and 2 from J, leaving 13 bases between them. The CDR3 is CASSAGVRAYEQYF. The DNA for the CDR3 is TGTGCCAGCAGTGCAGGGGTAAGGGCCTACGAGCAGTACTTC.

The V call is TRBV27, the J call TRBJ2-7; 8 nucleotides align to TRBD2. Germline loops: CDR1 MNHEY, CDR2 SMNVEV (reference sequence). V shed 2 bases, J shed 8 bases, and the junction held 5 bases outside the gene matches. This CDR3 is 13 amino acids long. In nucleotides, the CDR3 is TGTGCCAGCAGTTTACTCGGGGGGGATAAGCAGTACTTC. Translation: CASSLLGGDKQYF.

V is TRBV28 and J is TRBJ2-1; the match to TRBD2 covers 10 bases. CDR3 length: 15 amino acids. The V gene's germline CDR1 is MDHEN and CDR2 SYDVKM. V dropped 3 bases and J dropped 4; count of bases not matched to a gene: 3. The CDR3 sequence is CASSFMGLAYNEQFF. CDR3 bases: TGTGCCAGCAGTTTTATGGGACTAGCGTACAATGAGCAGTTCTTC.

The genes are TRBV7-9 and TRBJ2-7; 11 nucleotides line up with TRBD1. This CDR3 region has 13 residues. The J segment lost 7 bases and the V segment lost 4 bases, leaving 3 bases of the junction unmatched. The germline CDR1 and CDR2 sequences are SEHNR and FQNEAQ (reference sequence). CDR3 residues: CASSSGQGVEQYF. The DNA for the CDR3 is TGTGCCAGCAGCTCGGGACAGGGGGTTGAGCAGTACTTC.

Worth noting for this clone: This sample includes further DNA sequences coding for the same CDR3. The chain couples TRBV6-5 to TRBJ2-1, with TRBD2 identical over 14 bases. Germline values: CDR1 MNHEY, CDR2 SVGAGI. Trimming removed 2 bases from V and 6 bases from J; junction bases left unmatched: 0. CDR3 length equals 15 residues. The CDR3: CASSYGLAGGNEQFF. For the CDR3, the DNA is TGTGCCAGCAGTTACGGACTAGCGGGAGGCAATGAGCAGTTCTTC.

The chain uses TRBV6-1 and TRBJ1-2, with 8 bases that match TRBD1. Germline V lookup: CDR1 MNHNS, CDR2 SASEGT. This CDR3 spans 15 amino acids. V gave up 4 bases and J gave up 7 bases; unmatched junction bases: 11. The CDR3 here is CASSVGQGAKVGYTF. The CDR3 DNA sequence: TGTGCCAGCAGTGTCGGGCAGGGGGCGAAAGTTGGCTACACCTTC.

The chain has TRBV4-3 and TRBJ2-7; a possible D gene is TRBD1 (6 bases). Germline V CDR1 and CDR2: LGHNA, YSLEER. Trimming left V 0 bases short and J 0 bases short, with 12 bases between. CDR3 length: 16 residues. CDR3 sequence: CASSQDGDTRSYEQYF. In DNA form, the CDR3 reads TGCGCCAGCAGCCAAGATGGGGACACCCGCTCCTACGAGCAGTACTTC.

Points on this clone: Other DNA variants within this sample encode the same CDR3. CDR3 protein: CASSFGTGRQPQHF. The CDR3 nucleotides are TGTGCCAGCAGTTTTGGGACAGGGAGGCAGCCCCAGCATTTT. J is TRBJ1-5 and V is TRBV27; 9 positions match TRBD1. CDR1 is MNHEY and CDR2 is SMNVEV in the germline V gene (reference sequence). The ends lost 3 bases at V and 7 bases at J; junction bases unmatched: 4. The CDR3 spans 14 residues.

This chain links TRBV27 with TRBJ2-3; the match to TRBD1 covers 7 bases. CDR3 length: 17 amino acids. The germline V gene has CDR1 MNHEY and CDR2 SMNVEV (reference sequence). The junction had 17 bases not matched to a gene; V was cut back by 10 bases and J by 1 base. This CDR3 reads CAMTFQPGGRGTDTQYF. In nucleotides, the CDR3 is TGTGCCATGACTTTTCAACCAGGGGGTCGGGGCACAGATACGCAGTATTTT.

V and J are TRBV27 and TRBJ2-5, with D possibly being TRBD2 (5 bases). Trimming shortened V by 3 bases and J by 2 bases, and 10 bases separated the two germline ends. Per the germline V gene, CDR1 is MNHEY and CDR2 is SMNVEV (reference sequence). The CDR3 is made up of 14 amino acids. CDR3 protein: CASSFRGTQETQYF. In DNA, the CDR3 is TGTGCCAGCAGTTTCCGGGGTACGCAAGAGACCCAGTACTTC.

This clone was detected once. Other DNA sequences in this sample translate to the same CDR3. Here the CDR3 reads CASSFGGNSYEQYF. CDR3 in DNA: TGTGCCAGCAGCTTTGGTGGGAATAGCTACGAGCAGTACTTC. J is TRBJ2-7 and V is TRBV11-2; D unclear. The germline V gene has CDR1 SGHAT and CDR2 FQNNGV. The ends were cut back, 3 bases at V and 3 bases at J, with 12 bases in the middle. The CDR3 consists of 14 residues.

The gene calls are TRBV7-9 and TRBJ1-6; possible D gene TRBD1, 5 bases. Germline CDR1 reads SEHNR; CDR2 reads FQNEAQ (reference sequence). CDR3 size: 13 residues. The V end lost 9 bases, the J end lost 6 bases, and 12 bases lay between the germline ends. CDR3: CASWGGFNSPLHF. The DNA of the CDR3 is TGTGCCAGTTGGGGGGGATTTAATTCACCCCTCCACTTT.

The V call is TRBV2, the J call TRBJ1-2; the D is unclear. V lost 2 bases and J lost 7, with 8 bases in between. The CDR3 length is 12 residues. The germline V gene has CDR1 SNHLY and CDR2 FYNNEI. The CDR3 reads CASSEWKAGYTF. Written as DNA, the CDR3 is TGTGCCAGCAGTGAATGGAAGGCTGGCTACACCTTC.

This sequence joins TRBV10-3 and TRBJ2-1; D possibly matches TRBD1 or TRBD2 (5 bases each). The germline V gene has CDR1 ENHRY and CDR2 SYGVKD. V dropped 4 bases and J dropped 4 bases, with 23 bases sitting between them. This CDR3 contains 18 residues. CDR3 DNA: TGTGCCATCAGTGCTCGAAACGGGGTCAGGGAAGAGTACAATGAGCAGTTCTTC. This gives the protein CAISARNGVREEYNEQFF.

V gene TRBV10-2 combines with J gene TRBJ2-1, with D perhaps TRBD2 (5 bases). This CDR3 is built from 14 residues. V gave up 6 bases and J gave up 0 bases, with 9 bases separating them. The germline CDR1 and CDR2 sequences are WSHSY and SAAADI. The CDR3 coding sequence is TGCGCCAGCAGCTGGGAGAGCTCCTACAATGAGCAGTTCTTC. Amino acids: CASSWESSYNEQFF.

As for this clone: At one end, the junction sequence differs from germline, possibly due to a read error. The same CDR3 can be traced to other DNA sequences in this sample. The V gene is TRBV18, the J gene TRBJ1-2, with no clear D. Germline V gene data show CDR1 as KGHSH and CDR2 as LQKENI. The CDR3 is made up of 15 amino acids. The CDR3 protein is CASSPPSNAPYGYTF. The CDR3 DNA reads as TGTGCCAGCTCGCCACCGTCCAACGCTCCCTATGGCTACACCTTC. The variable domain in full, completed from reference TRBV18 and TRBJ1-2, reads NAGVMQNPRHLVRRRGQEARLRCSPMKGHSHVYWYRQLPEEGLKFMVYLQKENIIDESGMPKERFSAEFPKEGPSILRIQQVVRGDSAAYFCASSPPSNAPYGYTFGSGTRLTVV.

The V and J genes are TRBV4-3 and TRBJ2-1; a weak D match, TRBD1 (8 bases). With 3 bases removed from V and 4 bases from J, the gap between germline ends came to 19 bases. CDR1 is LGHNA, CDR2 YSLEER, per germline. This CDR3 has 17 amino acids. The CDR3 sequence is CASSQTLTGEGYNEQFF. The DNA of the CDR3 is TGCGCCAGCAGCCAGACCCTGACAGGGGAGGGATACAATGAGCAGTTCTTC.

This chain joins TRBV19 and TRBJ2-5, with D perhaps TRBD2 (6 bases). The germline gives CDR1 LNHDA, CDR2 SQIVND (reference sequence). Deletions cut 8 bases from V and 2 bases from J, with 9 bases between. CDR3 length: 12 amino acids. The CDR3 DNA reads TGTGCCAGTGGAGGGGAACAAGAGACCCAGTACTTC. The encoded protein is CASGGEQETQYF.

The CDR3 coding sequence is TGTGCTAGTGGTTTAGCGCTGAGTCAGCCCCAGCATTTT. This codes for CASGLALSQPQHF. The chain combines TRBV12-5 with TRBJ1-5; D is unclear. The V gene lost 3 bases and the J gene lost 6 bases, with 9 bases spanning the gap. This CDR3 is 13 amino acids long. CDR1 and CDR2 from the germline V gene are LGHNT and FRNRAP.

With regard to this clone: Other nucleotide sequences from this sample produce the same CDR3. The V and J genes are TRBV7-9 and TRBJ1-6, with D unresolved. Germline lookup yields CDR1 SEHNR and CDR2 FQNEAQ (reference sequence). The V end was cut by 2 bases, the J end by 4 bases, with 3 bases between. The CDR3 spans 13 residues. The CDR3 reads CASSLPYNSPLHF. CDR3 sequence (DNA): TGTGCCAGCAGCTTACCTTATAATTCACCCCTCCACTTT.